One sample yielded the 19 T cell receptor beta chains listed below, sequenced in a study of T cells in Graves' hyperthyroidism and ophthalmopathy. It was RNA transcripts that yielded the amplified TCR beta CDR3 regions. In the first-round RT-PCR of the TCR CDR3, the HTBI primer set was used. MiXCR, run by TCRdb on the multiplex PCR reads, gives a single entry per CDR3 protein. The repertoire includes over 550,000 distinct CDR3 sequences, roughly a sixth of them detected once, and 18% sits in the top ten. The specimen sequenced was blood. These receptor sequences come from a woman between 18 and 29 years old with Graves' hyperthyroidism.

A remark on this clonotype: The junction does not match germline at one end; this may be a read error. The chain couples TRBV5-8 to TRBJ2-6, with unresolved D. Germline V gene data show CDR1 as SGHTS and CDR2 as YDEGEE. CDR3 length: 14 amino acids. In DNA form, the CDR3 reads TGTGCCAGCAGTTTGGGGACTGGGGCCAACGTCCTGACTTTC. Protein sequence: CASSLGTGANVLTF.

This chain connects TRBV5-4 to TRBJ2-3; possibly TRBD1 for D (5 bases). The germline gives CDR1 SGHNT, CDR2 YYREEE (reference sequence). V was clipped by 2 bases and J by 4 bases, with 14 bases between them. There are 15 residues in the CDR3. This chain's CDR3 is CASSFQGFRPDTQYF. CDR3 coding DNA: TGTGCCAGCAGCTTCCAGGGTTTCCGGCCAGATACGCAGTATTTT.

Many counts were recorded for this clonotype. The DNA for the CDR3 is TGCAGTGCTAGAGATGATTTGGCCTACGAGCAGTACTTC. Its translation: CSARDDLAYEQYF. The rearrangement links TRBV20-1 to TRBJ2-7; D is ambiguous. The CDR3 has 13 amino acids. V was pared by 0 bases and J by 2 bases, with 8 bases between. Germline V CDR1 and CDR2: DFQATT, SNEGSKA (reference sequence).

The chain carries TRBV12-3 or TRBV12-4 and TRBJ2-7; D perhaps matches TRBD1 (6 bases). V was clipped by 0 bases and J by 2 bases, with 8 bases between them. The CDR3 spans 14 residues. The CDR3 nucleotides are TGTGCCAGCAGTTTAGCGGGACACGCCTACGAGCAGTACTTC. Its protein product is CASSLAGHAYEQYF.

Ten or more counts support this clonotype. The rearrangement joins TRBV11-1 to TRBJ1-5; 7 nucleotides agree with TRBD1. This CDR3 contains 14 residues. V trimming: 5 bases; J trimming: 4 bases; junction bases outside the gene matches: 5. The germline V gene has CDR1 SGHAT and CDR2 FQDESV (reference sequence). CDR3 DNA: TGTGCCAGCAGCCCCTCGACAGGGAATCAGCCCCAGCATTTT. Its protein product is CASSPSTGNQPQHF.

This clonotype was detected ten times or more. The chain couples TRBV30 to TRBJ1-6; D gene uncertain. Germline V CDR1 and CDR2: GTSNPN, SVGIG (reference sequence). V shed 4 bases and J shed 7 bases, with 11 bases lying between them. This CDR3 comprises 13 residues. The CDR3 reads CAWTAEGNSPLHF. CDR3 coding DNA: TGTGCCTGGACCGCGGAAGGGAATTCACCCCTCCACTTT.

The table lists this clonotype with many counts. This chain links TRBV3-1 with TRBJ1-1, with no clear D. Per germline, CDR1 LGHDT and CDR2 YNNKEL (reference sequence). The CDR3 runs to 13 residues. The V end was cut by 4 bases, the J end by 4 bases, with 10 bases between. The CDR3 is CASSRSEATEAFF. CDR3 sequence (DNA): TGTGCCAGCAGCCGGTCGGAGGCCACTGAAGCTTTCTTT.

This chain's CDR3 is CATNSGTDTQYF. CDR3 nucleotides: TGCGCCACTAACTCCGGGACAGATACGCAGTATTTT. This chain connects TRBV5-1 to TRBJ2-3, with unresolved D. CDR3 size: 12 residues. The V end lost 9 bases, the J end lost 3 bases, and 11 bases lay between the germline ends. Germline V gene data show CDR1 as SGHRS and CDR2 as YFSETQ.

The chain employs TRBV13 and TRBJ2-7, with TRBD1 matching 7 bases. V shed 3 bases, J shed 5 bases, and the junction held 16 bases outside the gene matches. This CDR3 is built from 17 residues. The germline V gene has CDR1 PRHDT and CDR2 FYEKMQ (reference sequence). CDR3 loop: CASSFYSTTGSGNEQYF. CDR3 nucleotides: TGTGCCAGCAGCTTTTACTCCACGACAGGGAGTGGGAACGAGCAGTACTTC.

There are many counts of this clonotype. The chain links TRBV4-2 to TRBJ1-5; D gene uncertain. Germline V lookup: CDR1 LGHNA, CDR2 YNFKEQ. The V gene lost 0 bases and the J gene lost 2 bases, with 8 bases spanning the gap. This CDR3 contains 15 residues. The CDR3, as DNA: TGTGCCAGCAGCCAAGAAGAGGGAGGCAATCAGCCCCAGCATTTT. It yields the protein CASSQEEGGNQPQHF.

The chain has TRBV6-5 and TRBJ2-4; 15 bases match TRBD2. This CDR3 comprises 20 residues. Germline lookup yields CDR1 MNHEY and CDR2 SVGAGI. The junction had 8 bases not matched to a gene; V was cut back by 2 bases and J by 0 bases. This chain's CDR3 is CASSYAPGLAGGGAKNIQYF. CDR3 sequence (DNA): TGTGCCAGCAGTTACGCACCGGGACTAGCGGGAGGCGGAGCCAAAAACATTCAGTACTTC.

This clonotype was seen ten or more times. J is TRBJ2-7 and V is TRBV6-6; 9 bases align to TRBD1. CDR3 length: 17 residues. Germline V CDR1 and CDR2: MNHNY, SVGAGI (reference sequence). The trim removed 0 bases at V and 6 bases at J, leaving 12 bases unmatched. This CDR3 reads CASSYSFQGQGLREQYF. CDR3 nucleotide sequence: TGTGCCAGCAGTTACTCGTTTCAGGGACAGGGATTGCGCGAGCAGTACTTC.

In this sample, this clonotype turned up many times. The gene calls are TRBV12-3 or TRBV12-4 and TRBJ2-5; D call uncertain. Trimming took 9 bases from V and 4 from J, leaving 12 bases between them. The CDR3 is made up of 12 amino acids. The CDR3 region is CASTARPETQYF. The CDR3 region has the DNA TGTGCCAGTACGGCTAGGCCAGAGACCCAGTACTTC.

This clonotype appeared many times. This chain links TRBV7-9 with TRBJ1-1, with D possibly TRBD1 on 6 matching bases. This CDR3 has 17 residues. Trimming shortened V by 3 bases and J by 0 bases, and 17 bases separated the two germline ends. Germline V gene data show CDR1 as SEHNR and CDR2 as FQNEAQ (reference sequence). The CDR3 protein is CASSFSRPGGLNTEAFF. The CDR3 DNA sequence: TGTGCCAGCAGCTTTAGCCGACCCGGGGGGCTGAACACTGAAGCTTTCTTT.

This clonotype has a handful of counts. The junction and the germline gene differ at one end; a read error may be behind it. The chain uses TRBV12-3 or TRBV12-4 and TRBJ1-4; a weak D match, TRBD1 (5 bases). This CDR3 comprises 12 residues. CDR3 nucleotides: TGTGCCAGCCGTTTGGGGGTTGAAAAACTGTTTTTT. This sequence encodes CASRLGVEKLFF.

As concerns this clonotype: This may be a read error, as it is one base from a much larger clone. The CDR3 reads CASSTNKRGYTF. Here the CDR3 DNA reads TGTGCCAGCAGCACAAATAAGCGGGGCTACACCTTC. The genes are TRBV13 and TRBJ1-2; no clear D. CDR3 length: 12 amino acids. Trimming cost V 5 bases and J 8 bases, with 12 bases left between them. The germline V gene encodes CDR1 PRHDT and CDR2 FYEKMQ (reference sequence). Full variable domain (missing parts from reference TRBV13 and TRBJ1-2): AAGVIQSPRHLIKEKRETATLKCYPIPRHDTVYWYQQGPGQDPQFLISFYEKMQSDKGSIPDRFSAQQFSDYHSELNMSSLELGDSALYFCASSTNKRGYTFGSGTRLTVV.

Comments on this clonotype: One end of the junction fails to match germline, which may point to a read error. The chain combines TRBV19 with TRBJ1-1, with D maybe TRBD1 (6 bases). CDR3 length: 15 amino acids. Germline V gene data show CDR1 as LNHDA and CDR2 as SQIVND (reference sequence). CDR3 region: CASSPDQGWDTGAFF. Written as DNA, the CDR3 is TGTGCCAGTAGTCCGGACCAGGGGTGGGACACTGGAGCTTTCTTT.

This clonotype occurred many times. This sequence joins TRBV6-1 and TRBJ2-7; TRBD1 matches at 11 bases. The CDR3 covers 16 residues. V shed 3 bases, J shed 5 bases, and the junction held 9 bases outside the gene matches. From germline, CDR1 is MNHNS and CDR2 SASEGT. The CDR3 loop is CASSEMTGTGGNEQYF. CDR3 bases: TGTGCCAGCAGTGAGATGACGGGGACAGGGGGTAACGAGCAGTACTTC.

This chain connects TRBV29-1 to TRBJ1-5; weak D call: TRBD1 (5 bases). The germline V gene has CDR1 SQVTM and CDR2 ANQGSEA. The CDR3 loop spans 13 amino acids. V was clipped by 3 bases and J by 0 bases, with 6 bases between them. The CDR3 DNA reads as TGCAGCGTTGAGACAGCTAGCAATCAGCCCCAGCATTTT. This encodes CSVETASNQPQHF. The full variable domain, with the rest looked up from reference TRBV29-1 and TRBJ1-5, is SAVISQKPSRDICQRGTSLTIQCQVDSQVTMMFWYRQQPGQSLTLIATANQGSEATYESGFVIDKFPISRPNLTFSTLTVSNMSPEDSSIYLCSVETASNQPQHFGDGTRLSIL.